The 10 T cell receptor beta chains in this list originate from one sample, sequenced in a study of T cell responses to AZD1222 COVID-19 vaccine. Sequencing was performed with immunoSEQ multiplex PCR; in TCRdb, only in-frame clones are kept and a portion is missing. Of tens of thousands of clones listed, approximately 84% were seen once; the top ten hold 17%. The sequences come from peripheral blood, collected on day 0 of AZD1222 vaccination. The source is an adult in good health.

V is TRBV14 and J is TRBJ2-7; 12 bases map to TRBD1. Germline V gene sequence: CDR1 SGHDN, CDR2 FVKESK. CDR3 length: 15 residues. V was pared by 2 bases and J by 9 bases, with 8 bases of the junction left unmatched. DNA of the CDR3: TGTGCCAGCAGCCAAACCGGGACAGGGGGCCGCCGGCAGTACTTC. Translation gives CASSQTGTGGRRQYF.

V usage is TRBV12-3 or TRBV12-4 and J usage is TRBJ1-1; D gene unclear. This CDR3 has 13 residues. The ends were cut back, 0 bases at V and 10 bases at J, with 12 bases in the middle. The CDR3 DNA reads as TGTGCCAGCAGTTTAGCGGAGGGTTTCCCAGCTTTCTTT. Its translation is CASSLAEGFPAFF.

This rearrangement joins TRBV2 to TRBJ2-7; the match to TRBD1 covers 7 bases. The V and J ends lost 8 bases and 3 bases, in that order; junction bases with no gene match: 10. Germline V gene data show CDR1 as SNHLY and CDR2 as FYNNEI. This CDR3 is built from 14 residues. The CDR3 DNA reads TGTGCCAGCCCCGGGACAGACGCAAGCTACGAGCAGTACTTC. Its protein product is CASPGTDASYEQYF.

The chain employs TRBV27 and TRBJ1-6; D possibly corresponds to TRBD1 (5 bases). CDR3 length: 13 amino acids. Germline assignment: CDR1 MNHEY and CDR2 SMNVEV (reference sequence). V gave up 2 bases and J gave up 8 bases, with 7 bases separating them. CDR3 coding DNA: TGTGCCAGCAGTTTAGTGGGGGATTCACCCCTCCACTTT. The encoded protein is CASSLVGDSPLHF.

The CDR3 protein is CASLRMSEAFF. For the CDR3, the DNA is TGTGCCAGCCTGAGGATGTCTGAAGCTTTCTTT. The chain couples TRBV28 to TRBJ1-1; D remains ambiguous. The V gene lost 8 bases and the J gene lost 6 bases, with 10 bases spanning the gap. This CDR3 has 11 residues. Germline values: CDR1 MDHEN, CDR2 SYDVKM.

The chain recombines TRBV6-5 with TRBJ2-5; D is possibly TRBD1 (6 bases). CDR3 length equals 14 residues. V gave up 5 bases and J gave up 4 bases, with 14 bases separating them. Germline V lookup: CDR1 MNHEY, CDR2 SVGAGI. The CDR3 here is CASSKQGTLETQYF. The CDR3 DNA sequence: TGTGCCAGCAGTAAGCAGGGGACGTTAGAGACCCAGTACTTC.

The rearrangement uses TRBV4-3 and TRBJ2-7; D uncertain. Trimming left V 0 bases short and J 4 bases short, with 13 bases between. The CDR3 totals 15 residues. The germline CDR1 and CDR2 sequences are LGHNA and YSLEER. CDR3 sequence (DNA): TGCGCCAGCAGCCAAGATCTTGGCGGAACGTACGAGCAGTACTTC. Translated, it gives CASSQDLGGTYEQYF.

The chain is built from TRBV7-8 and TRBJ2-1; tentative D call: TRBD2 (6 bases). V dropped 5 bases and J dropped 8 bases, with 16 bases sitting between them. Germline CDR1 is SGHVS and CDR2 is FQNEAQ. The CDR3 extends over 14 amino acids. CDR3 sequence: CASSTRLPGDEQFF. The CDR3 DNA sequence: TGTGCCAGCAGCACCCGACTACCGGGGGATGAGCAGTTCTTC.

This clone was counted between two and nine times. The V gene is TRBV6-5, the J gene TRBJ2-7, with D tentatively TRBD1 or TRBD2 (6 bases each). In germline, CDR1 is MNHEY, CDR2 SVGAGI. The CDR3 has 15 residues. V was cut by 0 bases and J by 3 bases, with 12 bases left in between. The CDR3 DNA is TGTGCCAGCAGTTACTCGACCGGGGGCTTCTACGAGCAGTACTTC. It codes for CASSYSTGGFYEQYF.

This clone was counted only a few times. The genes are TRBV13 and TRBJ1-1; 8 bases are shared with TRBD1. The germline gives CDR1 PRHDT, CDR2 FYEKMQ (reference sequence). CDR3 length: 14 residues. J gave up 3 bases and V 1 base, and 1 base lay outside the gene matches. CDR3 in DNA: TGTGCCAGCAGCTTAGTGACAGGGGACACTGAAGCTTTCTTT. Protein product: CASSLVTGDTEAFF.